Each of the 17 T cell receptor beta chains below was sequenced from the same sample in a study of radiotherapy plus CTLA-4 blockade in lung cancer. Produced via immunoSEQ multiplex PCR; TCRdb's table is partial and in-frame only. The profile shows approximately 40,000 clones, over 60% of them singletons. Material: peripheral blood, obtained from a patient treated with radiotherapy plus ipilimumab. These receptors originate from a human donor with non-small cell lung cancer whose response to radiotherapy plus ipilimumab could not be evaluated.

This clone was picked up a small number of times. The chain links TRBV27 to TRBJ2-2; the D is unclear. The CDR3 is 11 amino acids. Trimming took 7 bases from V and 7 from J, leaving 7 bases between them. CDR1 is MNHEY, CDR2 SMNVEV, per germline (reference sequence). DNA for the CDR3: TGTGCCAGCACTACTTACGGGGAGCTGTTTTTT. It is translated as CASTTYGELFF.

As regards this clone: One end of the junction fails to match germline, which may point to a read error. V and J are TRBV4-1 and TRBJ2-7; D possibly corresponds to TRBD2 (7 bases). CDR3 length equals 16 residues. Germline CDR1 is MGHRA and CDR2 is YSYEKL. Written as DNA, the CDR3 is TGCACCAGCAGCCAAGATGAGGGGGGGTTGTACTACGAGCAGTACTTC. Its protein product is CTSSQDEGGLYYEQYF.

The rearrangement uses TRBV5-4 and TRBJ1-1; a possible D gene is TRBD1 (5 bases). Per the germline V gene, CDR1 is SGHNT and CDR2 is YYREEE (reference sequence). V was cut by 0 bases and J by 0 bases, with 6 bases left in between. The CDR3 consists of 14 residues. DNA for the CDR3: TGTGCCAGCAGCTTGGACAGGCTGAACACTGAAGCTTTCTTT. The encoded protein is CASSLDRLNTEAFF.

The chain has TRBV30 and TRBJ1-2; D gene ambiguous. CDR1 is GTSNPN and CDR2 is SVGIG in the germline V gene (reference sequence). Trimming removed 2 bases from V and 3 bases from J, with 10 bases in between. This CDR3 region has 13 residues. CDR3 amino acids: CAWSSGQDYGYTF. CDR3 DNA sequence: TGTGCCTGGAGTAGTGGGCAGGACTATGGCTACACCTTC.

The CDR3 DNA follows: TGTGCCAGCAGCGTACGGGACAGCTCTGGAAACACCATATATTTT. Its translation is CASSVRDSSGNTIYF. V is TRBV9 and J is TRBJ1-3, with 7 bases aligning to TRBD1. V shed 1 base, J shed 0 bases, and the junction held 1 base outside the gene matches. The CDR3 sequence is 15 residues long. The V gene's germline CDR1 is SGDLS and CDR2 YYNGEE.

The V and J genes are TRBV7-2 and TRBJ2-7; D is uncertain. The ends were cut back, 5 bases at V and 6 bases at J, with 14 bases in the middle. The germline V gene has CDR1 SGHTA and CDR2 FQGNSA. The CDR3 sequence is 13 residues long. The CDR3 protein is CASSLLLSSEQYF. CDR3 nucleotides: TGTGCCAGCAGCCTTCTACTCTCGAGCGAGCAGTACTTC.

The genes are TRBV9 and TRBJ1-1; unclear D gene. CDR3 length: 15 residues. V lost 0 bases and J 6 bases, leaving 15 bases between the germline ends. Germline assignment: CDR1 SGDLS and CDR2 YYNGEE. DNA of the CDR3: TGTGCCAGCAGCGTAGGTGGGGAGTGGGTCTCTGAAGCTTTCTTT. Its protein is CASSVGGEWVSEAFF.

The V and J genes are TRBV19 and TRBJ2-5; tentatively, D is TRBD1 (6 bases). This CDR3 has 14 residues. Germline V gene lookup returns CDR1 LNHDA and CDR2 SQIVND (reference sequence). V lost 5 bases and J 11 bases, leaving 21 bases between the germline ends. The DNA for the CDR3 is TGTGCCAGTAGTTGGGGGCAGACCTACGAGCGGCAGTACTTC. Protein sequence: CASSWGQTYERQYF. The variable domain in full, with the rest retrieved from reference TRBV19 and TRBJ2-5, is DGGITQSPKYLFRKEGQNVTLSCEQNLNHDAMYWYRQDPGQGLRLIYYSQIVNDFQKGDIAEGYSVSREKKESFPLTVTSAQKNPTAFYLCASSWGQTYERQYFGPGTRLLVL.

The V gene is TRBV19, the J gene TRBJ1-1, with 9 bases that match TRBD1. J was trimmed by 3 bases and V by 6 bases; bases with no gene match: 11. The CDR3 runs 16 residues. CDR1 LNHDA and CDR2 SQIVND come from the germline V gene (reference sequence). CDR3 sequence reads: CASRAGTGFRDTEAFF. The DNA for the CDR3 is TGTGCCAGTAGAGCCGGGACAGGGTTTCGAGACACTGAAGCTTTCTTT.

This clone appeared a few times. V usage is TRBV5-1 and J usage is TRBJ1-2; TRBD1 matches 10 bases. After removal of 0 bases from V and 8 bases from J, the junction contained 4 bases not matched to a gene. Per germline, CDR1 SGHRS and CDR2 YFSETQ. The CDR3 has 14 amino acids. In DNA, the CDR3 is TGCGCCAGCAGCTTGGAGGGGACAGGGGCCGGCTACACCTTC. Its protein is CASSLEGTGAGYTF.

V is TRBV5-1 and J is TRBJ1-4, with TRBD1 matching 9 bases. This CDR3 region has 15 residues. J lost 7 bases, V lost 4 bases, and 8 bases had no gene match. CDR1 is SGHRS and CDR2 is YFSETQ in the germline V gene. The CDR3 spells CASSTNRGLSEKLFF. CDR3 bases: TGCGCCAGCAGCACCAACAGGGGGCTTAGTGAAAAACTGTTTTTT.

CDR3 region: CASSIMLADPSTDTQYF. In DNA form, the CDR3 reads TGTGCCAGCAGTATCATGCTAGCGGATCCTAGCACAGATACGCAGTATTTT. The chain carries TRBV27 and TRBJ2-3; 7 nucleotides match TRBD2. The CDR3 is made up of 17 amino acids. After removal of 5 bases from V and 0 bases from J, the junction contained 11 bases not matched to a gene. Per the germline V gene, CDR1 is MNHEY and CDR2 is SMNVEV (reference sequence).

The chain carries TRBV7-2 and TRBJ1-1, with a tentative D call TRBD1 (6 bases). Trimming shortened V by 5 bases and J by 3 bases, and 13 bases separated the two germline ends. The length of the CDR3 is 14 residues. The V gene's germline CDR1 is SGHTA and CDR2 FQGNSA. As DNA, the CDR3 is TGTGCCAGCAGCCGCCGTGACAGGTACACTGAAGCTTTCTTT. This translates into CASSRRDRYTEAFF.

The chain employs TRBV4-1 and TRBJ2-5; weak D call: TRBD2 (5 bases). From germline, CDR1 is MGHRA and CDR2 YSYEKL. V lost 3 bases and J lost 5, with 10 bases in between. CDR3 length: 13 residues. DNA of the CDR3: TGCGCCAGCAGCCAGTGGAGGCGGGAGACCCAGTACTTC. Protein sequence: CASSQWRRETQYF.

The CDR3 coding sequence is TGTGCCAGCACCCATGCCCGGGGGACCACCTACGAGCAGTACTTC. It translates to CASTHARGTTYEQYF. The J gene is TRBJ2-7, the V gene TRBV7-2; D perhaps matches TRBD2 (6 bases). Deletions cut 7 bases from V and 2 bases from J, with 18 bases between. Per germline, CDR1 SGHTA and CDR2 FQGNSA. The CDR3 consists of 15 residues.

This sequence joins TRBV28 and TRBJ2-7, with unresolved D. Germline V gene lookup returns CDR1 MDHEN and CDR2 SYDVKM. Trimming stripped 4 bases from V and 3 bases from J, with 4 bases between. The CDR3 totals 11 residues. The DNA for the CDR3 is TGTGCCAGCAGTTACAACTACGAGCAGTACTTC. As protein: CASSYNYEQYF.

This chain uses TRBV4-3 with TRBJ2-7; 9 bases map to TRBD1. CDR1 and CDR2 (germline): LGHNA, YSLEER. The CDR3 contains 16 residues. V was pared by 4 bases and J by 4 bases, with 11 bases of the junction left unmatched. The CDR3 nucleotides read TGCGCCAGCAGCCGATCTATACAGGGGGCAGGTTACGAGCAGTACTTC. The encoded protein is CASSRSIQGAGYEQYF.